Presented here are 17 T cell receptor beta chains from one specimen sequenced in a study of Ad26.COV2.S vaccination and SARS-CoV-2 variants. Clones were read by immunoSEQ multiplex PCR, and TCRdb kept only the in-frame ones, dropping some. The table records about 350,000 clones, about 88% of them present only once. Treatment given: some 19 received Ad26.COV2.S at low or high dose, single or two shots; several received placebo; per-sample allocation not given. Sampling occurred on day 63 after the first vaccine or placebo injection. The specimen was peripheral blood, collected in a trial of Ad26.COV2.S vaccine versus placebo. Every receptor here comes from a person between 18 and 59 years old who received the Ad26.COV2.S COVID-19 vaccine or a placebo.

V and J are TRBV27 and TRBJ1-5; no reliable D call. Germline loops: CDR1 MNHEY, CDR2 SMNVEV (reference sequence). The length of the CDR3 is 15 residues. V shed 3 bases and J shed 1 base, with 10 bases lying between them. The CDR3 loop reads CASSFEFRSNQPQHF. The CDR3 region has the DNA TGTGCCAGCAGTTTTGAGTTCAGGAGCAATCAGCCCCAGCATTTT.

This rearrangement joins TRBV11-3 to TRBJ2-5; 7 bases agree with TRBD2. Per the germline V gene, CDR1 is SGHNT and CDR2 is YENEEA. After removal of 3 bases from V and 7 bases from J, the junction contained 5 bases not matched to a gene. This CDR3 comprises 13 residues. The CDR3 sequence: CASSFLGEGTQYF. The CDR3 nucleotides are TGTGCCAGCAGCTTCCTGGGGGAGGGGACCCAGTACTTC.

The chain has TRBV19 and TRBJ2-5; D ambiguous. Per the germline V gene, CDR1 is LNHDA and CDR2 is SQIVND (reference sequence). CDR3 length: 13 amino acids. V was shortened by 9 bases and J by 4 bases, with 15 bases between the two germline ends. The CDR3, as DNA: TGTGCCAGCAAACGTGAAGTCGGAGAGACCCAGTACTTC. Protein: CASKREVGETQYF.

The chain combines TRBV28 with TRBJ2-2; D possibly corresponds to TRBD1 (5 bases). Germline V gene data show CDR1 as MDHEN and CDR2 as SYDVKM. Trimming took off 7 bases at V and 1 base at J, with 16 bases between the two ends. The CDR3 consists of 16 residues. In DNA form, the CDR3 reads TGTGCCAGCACCCAACCTCCAGGGCAGAACACCGGGGAGCTGTTTTTT. Amino acids: CASTQPPGQNTGELFF.

The genes are TRBV19 and TRBJ2-7; D may be TRBD2 (5 bases). The CDR3 covers 14 residues. Deletions cut 3 bases from V and 0 bases from J, with 9 bases between. In germline, CDR1 is LNHDA, CDR2 SQIVND (reference sequence). CDR3 amino acids: CASSIRLASYEQYF. CDR3 nucleotides: TGTGCCAGTAGTATCAGGCTAGCCTCCTACGAGCAGTACTTC.

The chain couples TRBV5-6 to TRBJ2-7; 9 bases are a match to TRBD1. V shed 6 bases and J 3 bases; nucleotides not matched to a gene: 10. The length of the CDR3 is 15 residues. Germline V gives CDR1 SGHDT, CDR2 YYEEEE. CDR3 residues: CASTLLRDRDYEQYF. The CDR3 coding sequence is TGTGCCAGCACCCTACTCCGGGACAGGGACTACGAGCAGTACTTC.

The CDR3, as DNA: TGTGCCAGCAGTTACGTACAGGGTGATGGCTACACCTTC. It is translated as CASSYVQGDGYTF. The chain joins TRBV6-6 to TRBJ1-2; TRBD1 is a possible D gene (6 bases). The CDR3 runs to 13 residues. The V gene lost 2 bases and the J gene lost 6 bases, with 10 bases spanning the gap. CDR1 and CDR2 (germline): MNHNY, SVGAGI (reference sequence).

This clone was recorded only once. This chain connects TRBV29-1 to TRBJ2-3; TRBD1 agrees at 10 bases. The germline V gene has CDR1 SQVTM and CDR2 ANQGSEA. Germline trimming cut 7 bases from V and 8 bases from J; bases unmatched to any gene: 12. The CDR3 is made up of 14 amino acids. CDR3 protein: CSATETGGAGTQYF. The CDR3 bases are TGCAGCGCGACAGAGACAGGGGGCGCGGGTACGCAGTATTTT.

This clone appeared once. The chain has TRBV27 and TRBJ2-3, with no clear D. V was trimmed by 5 bases and J by 1 base, leaving 13 bases between them. The CDR3 loop spans 15 amino acids. Per germline, CDR1 MNHEY and CDR2 SMNVEV (reference sequence). In DNA, the CDR3 is TGTGCCAGCAGTAATCCTTCGAAGCGCACAGATACGCAGTATTTT. Its translation: CASSNPSKRTDTQYF.

This clone was seen a single time. Other DNA sequences of this sample code for an identical CDR3. The DNA for the CDR3 is TGCAGTGCTAGCGGGACAGATACGCAGTATTTT. This encodes CSASGTDTQYF. The rearrangement uses TRBV20-1 and TRBJ2-3; unclear D gene. Germline V gene data show CDR1 as DFQATT and CDR2 as SNEGSKA (reference sequence). V gave up 3 bases and J gave up 3 bases, with 4 bases separating them. This CDR3 comprises 11 residues.

The chain couples TRBV2 to TRBJ2-1, with D possibly matching TRBD2 (6 bases). This CDR3 is 15 amino acids long. V was pared by 4 bases and J by 9 bases, with 19 bases between. CDR1 is SNHLY and CDR2 is FYNNEI in the germline V gene. CDR3 in amino acids: CASSGVRWGSGEQFF. The DNA of the CDR3 is TGTGCCAGCAGTGGGGTCAGATGGGGTAGCGGTGAGCAGTTCTTC.

The V call is TRBV28, the J call TRBJ2-1, with D maybe TRBD1 (5 bases). Germline CDR1 reads MDHEN; CDR2 reads SYDVKM. V lost 6 bases, J lost 3 bases, and 15 bases lay in between. The CDR3 consists of 15 residues. The DNA for the CDR3 is TGTGCCAGCAGCTCCGATACGCAGGGCTACAATGAGCAGTTCTTC. Its translation: CASSSDTQGYNEQFF. The complete variable domain, with remaining parts taken from reference TRBV28 and TRBJ2-1, reads DVKVTQSSRYLVKRTGEKVFLECVQDMDHENMFWYRQDPGLGLRLIYFSYDVKMKEKGDIPEGYSVSREKKERFSLILESASTNQTSMYLCASSSDTQGYNEQFFGPGTRLTVL.

The genes are TRBV7-5 and TRBJ1-4. TRBV7-5 is tagged as a pseudogene. The CDR3 is 13 amino acids. The CDR3, as DNA: TGTGCCAGAAGCCCCCTGAAGGATGAAAAACTGTTTTTT. This translates into CARSPLKDEKLFF.

This clone has just a few counts. The rearrangement joins TRBV30 to TRBJ2-7, with TRBD2 as a possible D gene (5 bases). The CDR3 is 13 amino acids. In germline, CDR1 is GTSNPN, CDR2 SVGIG (reference sequence). Trimming removed 7 bases from V and 3 bases from J, with 16 bases in between. The CDR3 sequence: CASNRGTNYEQYF. Here the CDR3 DNA reads TGTGCCTCCAACCGGGGTACTAACTACGAGCAGTACTTC.

V is TRBV27 and J is TRBJ1-1; D not resolved. This CDR3 region has 12 residues. The V end was cut by 10 bases, the J end by 1 base, with 10 bases between. Germline-derived CDR1 and CDR2 are MNHEY and SMNVEV (reference sequence). In nucleotides, the CDR3 is TGTGCCACCCTGGACGGGAACACTGAAGCTTTCTTT. This sequence encodes CATLDGNTEAFF.

To note about this clone: The conserved phenylalanine or tryptophan normally closing the CDR3 is absent here, so this likely arose from a read error. The chain joins TRBV7-8 to TRBJ1-3, with D hard to call. Germline-derived CDR1 and CDR2 are SGHVS and FQNEAQ. V was trimmed by 4 bases and J by 4 bases, leaving 14 bases between them. The CDR3 length is 15 residues. CDR3 bases: TGTGCCAGCAGCTCCGGCCGGGCCCCGGGAAACACCATATATCTT. Residues: CASSSGRAPGNTIYL.

The chain is built from TRBV5-5 and TRBJ1-4; D might be TRBD1 (6 bases). V lost 4 bases and J 1 base, leaving 20 bases between the germline ends. Looked up from germline, CDR1 is SGHKS and CDR2 is YYEKEE (reference sequence). CDR3 length equals 18 residues. The CDR3 loop reads CASSIRQALLGTNEKLFF. The CDR3 coding sequence is TGTGCCAGCAGCATCCGACAGGCGTTGCTCGGAACTAATGAAAAACTGTTTTTT.